A selection of T cell receptor beta chains follows, all from one sample in a study of PD-L1 blockade in urothelial cancer. Libraries were prepared by immunoSEQ multiplex PCR; TCRdb keeps only in-frame clonotypes and omits some of them. The repertoire holds 50,000 or so clones, around 87% seen once, with about 10% in the top ten. The material sequenced was PBMCs, taken around atezolizumab (anti-PD-L1) treatment. These receptors originate from a man aged 55 to 69 with urothelial cancer. The CDR3 runs from the conserved cysteine through the conserved F or W. Fields, in order: J gene, clone size, V gene, D gene, CDR3 DNA, CDR3 protein. The D gene is left open where the match is weak. Clone sizes are given selectively: once, few, many, or a class where the clone is expanded.

TRBJ2-1,.,TRBV9,.,TGTGCCAGCAGCGCCAACCCCACTAGCTATGAGCAGTTCTTC,CASSANPTSYEQFF
TRBJ2-3,.,TRBV7-9,TRBD1,TGTGCCAGCAGCTCGGGGACAGATGACACAGATACGCAGTATTTT,CASSSGTDDTDTQYF
TRBJ1-2,.,TRBV5-5,TRBD1,TGTGCCAGCAGCGCGGAACCGGGACAGTTAATCTATGGCTACACCTTC,CASSAEPGQLIYGYTF
TRBJ2-3,.,TRBV9,TRBD2,TGTGCCAGCAGCCCCCCCCGACTAGCTCGGGACACAGATACGCAGTATTTT,CASSPPRLARDTDTQYF
TRBJ2-5,.,TRBV5-1,.,TGCGCCAGCAGCGTATTAGCACAAGAGACCCAGTACTTC,CASSVLAQETQYF
TRBJ1-1,.,TRBV5-6,.,TGTGCCAGCAGCTTACTGGTTCCGAACACTGAAGCTTTCTTT,CASSLLVPNTEAFF
TRBJ2-7,.,TRBV4-1,TRBD2,TGCGCCAGCAGCCAAGCGGGACTAGCGGGGGGCTACGAGCAGTACTTC,CASSQAGLAGGYEQYF
TRBJ1-5,.,TRBV15,.,TGTGCCACCAGCAGAGATCTTAGGGAGCAGCCCCAGCATTTT,CATSRDLREQPQHF
TRBJ2-1,.,TRBV7-9,TRBD1,TGTGCCAGCAGCTTAGATCATTTTTTTGACAGGGACGATGAGCAGTTCTTC,CASSLDHFFDRDDEQFF
TRBJ1-4,once,TRBV7-2,.,TGTGCCAGCAGCTTAATGGAGGGTAGCGAAAAACTGTTTTTT,CASSLMEGSEKLFF
TRBJ2-1,.,TRBV5-1,TRBD2,TGCGCCAGCAGCTTAGCTAGCGGGGGGGATGAGCAGTTCTTC,CASSLASGGDEQFF
TRBJ1-4,.,TRBV30,TRBD1,TGTGCCTGGAGTGTTGGATCACAGGGGGAAAAACTGTTTTTT,CAWSVGSQGEKLFF
TRBJ2-1,.,TRBV29-1,TRBD2,TGCAGCGTAGAAGGACTAGATAACAATGAGCAGTTCTTC,CSVEGLDNNEQFF
TRBJ2-2,.,TRBV6-4,.,TGTGCCAGCAGTGGGGCCTCCACCGGGGAGCTGTTTTTT,CASSGASTGELFF
TRBJ1-1,.,TRBV18,TRBD1,TGTGCCAGCTCACCACCTGACAGGGTCCCTGAAGCTTTCTTT,CASSPPDRVPEAFF
TRBJ2-5,.,TRBV19,.,TGTGCCAGTAGTCCCAAGACTTACAGGGTTTGGGAGACCCAGTACTTC,CASSPKTYRVWETQYF
TRBJ1-2,.,TRBV29-1,.,TGCAGCGTCGCCGAGAACGGTGCGGGTTTATATGGCTACACCTTC,CSVAENGAGLYGYTF
TRBJ1-2,few,TRBV10-3,TRBD1,TGTGCCATCAGTGCCATCGGGACAGGGTCGGGCTACACCTTC,CAISAIGTGSGYTF
TRBJ2-7,.,TRBV4-1,TRBD1,TGCGCCAGCACACTGAGGGCAGGGGGTAATTACGAGCAGTACTTC,CASTLRAGGNYEQYF
TRBJ1-3,.,TRBV11-2,TRBD1,TGTGCCAGCAGCTCGCTGGACAGGGGAAACACCATATATTTT,CASSSLDRGNTIYF
TRBJ1-1,.,TRBV7-2,.,TGTGCCAGCAGCCCTAGCACAGAGAGCATTGAAGCTTTCTTT,CASSPSTESIEAFF
TRBJ2-3,.,TRBV7-2,TRBD2,TGTGCCAGCAGCCCCCGACTAGCACAAGATACGCAGTATTTT,CASSPRLAQDTQYF
TRBJ2-3,.,TRBV28,.,TGTGCCAGCTTCCTCCGTGCGGCGGGGGCTGGCGCGCAGTATTTT,CASFLRAAGAGAQYF
TRBJ2-6,.,TRBV29-1,.,TGCAGCGTATATCCTTCTGGGGCCAACGTCCTGACTTTC,CSVYPSGANVLTF
TRBJ1-5,once,TRBV28,TRBD1,TGTGCCAGCAGTTTATTCGGGACAGGTTTCAATCAGCCCCAGCATTTT,CASSLFGTGFNQPQHF